This entry lists 3 T cell receptor beta chains sequenced from one sample in a study of T cells after yellow fever vaccination (dated by TCRdb to about 2019). The treatment or condition label on this specimen signifies: live attenuated yellow fever vaccine strain. Libraries were prepared through 5' RACE. Sequencing took place on an Illumina HiSeq 2500. Through fastp at Q25 and MiXCR, TCRdb rebuilt clones from the public reads, retaining in-frame beta chains. Rows matching on CDR3 protein sequence are summarized as one entry with the most common DNA and genes. This sample has more than 30,000 distinct CDR3 sequences in its table, and about 6.6% of those were observed once. Approximately 23% of the sample is taken by the ten largest. The source was PBMCs, either bulk or a sorted T-cell subset (CD4+, CD8+, memory, or dextramer-sorted; not recorded which), collected on the day of the first yellow fever vaccination. All receptors come from a man aged 18-30 years who received the YFV17D yellow fever vaccine.

About this clonotype: This may arise from a read error, as a much more abundant clone is one base away. The gene calls are TRBV28 and TRBJ1-5; D ambiguous. Deletions cut 6 bases from V and 8 bases from J, with 17 bases between. Germline V lookup: CDR1 MDHEN, CDR2 SYDVKM. The CDR3 is made up of 14 amino acids. This CDR3 is CASRPDYPCEPQHF. CDR3 sequence (DNA): TGTGCCAGCAGGCCCGACTACCCTTGCGAGCCCCAGCATTTT.

This clonotype was seen many times. The chain joins TRBV5-6 to TRBJ1-3, with a weak D call TRBD1 (6 bases). The CDR3 is 15 amino acids. Germline loops: CDR1 SGHDT, CDR2 YYEEEE. Trimming took off 3 bases at V and 0 bases at J, with 10 bases between the two ends. CDR3 sequence reads: CASSSTGSSGNTIYF. The DNA of the CDR3 is TGTGCCAGCAGCTCAACAGGGAGCTCTGGAAACACCATATATTTT.

This clonotype has a count of ten or more. V is TRBV7-2 and J is TRBJ1-5; D unclear. V lost 5 bases to trimming and J lost 0 bases, with 8 bases between them. Germline V gene lookup returns CDR1 SGHTA and CDR2 FQGNSA. The CDR3 runs to 14 residues. Here the CDR3 DNA reads TGTGCCAGCAGCAGAGTGAATAGCAATCAGCCCCAGCATTTT. Translated, it gives CASSRVNSNQPQHF. Variable domain in full (rest from reference TRBV7-2 and TRBJ1-5): GAGVSQSPSNKVTEKGKDVELRCDPISGHTALYWYRQSLGQGLEFLIYFQGNSAPDKSGLPSDRFSAERTGGSVSTLTIQRTQQEDSAVYLCASSRVNSNQPQHFGDGTRLSIL.